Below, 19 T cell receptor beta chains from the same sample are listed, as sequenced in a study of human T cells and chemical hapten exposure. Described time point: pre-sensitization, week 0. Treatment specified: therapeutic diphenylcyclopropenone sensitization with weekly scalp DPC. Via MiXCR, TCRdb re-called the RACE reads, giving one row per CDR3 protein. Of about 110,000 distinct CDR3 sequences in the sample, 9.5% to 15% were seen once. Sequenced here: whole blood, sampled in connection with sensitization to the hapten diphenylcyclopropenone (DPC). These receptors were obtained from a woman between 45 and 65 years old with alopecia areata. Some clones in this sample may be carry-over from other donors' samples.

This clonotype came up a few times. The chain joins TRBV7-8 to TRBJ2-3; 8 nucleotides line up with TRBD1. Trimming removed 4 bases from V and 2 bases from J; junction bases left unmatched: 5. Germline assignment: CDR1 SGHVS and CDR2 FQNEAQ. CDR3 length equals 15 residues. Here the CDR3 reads CASSSRQGFTDTQYF. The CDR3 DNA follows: TGTGCCAGCAGCTCCCGACAGGGGTTCACAGATACGCAGTATTTT.

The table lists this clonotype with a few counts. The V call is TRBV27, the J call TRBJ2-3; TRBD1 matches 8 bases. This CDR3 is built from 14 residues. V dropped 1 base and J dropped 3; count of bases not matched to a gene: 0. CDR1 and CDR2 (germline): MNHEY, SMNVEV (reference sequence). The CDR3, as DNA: TGTGCCAGCAGTTTATGGACAGGGACAGATACGCAGTATTTT. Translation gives CASSLWTGTDTQYF.

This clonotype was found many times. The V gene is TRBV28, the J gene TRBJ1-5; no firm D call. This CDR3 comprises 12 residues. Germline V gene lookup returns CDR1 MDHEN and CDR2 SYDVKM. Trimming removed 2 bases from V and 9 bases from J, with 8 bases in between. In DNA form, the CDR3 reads TGTGCCAGCAGTTTACGCCTAGGGCCCCAGCATTTT. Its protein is CASSLRLGPQHF.

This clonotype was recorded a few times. DNA for the CDR3: TGTGCCAGCAGCTCCAGTAGGGTCATGAACACTGAAGCTTTCTTT. Translation gives CASSSSRVMNTEAFF. The V gene is TRBV11-2, the J gene TRBJ1-1; D is uncertain. In germline, CDR1 is SGHAT, CDR2 FQNNGV. This CDR3 is built from 15 residues. The V and J ends lost 4 bases and 0 bases respectively, with 12 bases between them.

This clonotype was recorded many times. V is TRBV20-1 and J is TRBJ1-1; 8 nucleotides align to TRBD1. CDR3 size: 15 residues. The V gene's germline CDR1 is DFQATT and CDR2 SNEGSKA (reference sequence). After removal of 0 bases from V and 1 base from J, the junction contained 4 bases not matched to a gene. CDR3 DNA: TGCAGTGCTAGAGAGGACAGGGTATGGAACACTGAAGCTTTCTTT. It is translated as CSAREDRVWNTEAFF.

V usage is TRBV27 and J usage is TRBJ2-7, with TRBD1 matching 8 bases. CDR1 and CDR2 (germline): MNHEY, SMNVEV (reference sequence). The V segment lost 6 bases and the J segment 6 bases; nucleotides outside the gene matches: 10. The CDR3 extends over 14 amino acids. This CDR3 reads CASRQTGVTLEQYF. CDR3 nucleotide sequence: TGTGCCAGCAGGCAGACAGGGGTCACCCTCGAGCAGTACTTC.

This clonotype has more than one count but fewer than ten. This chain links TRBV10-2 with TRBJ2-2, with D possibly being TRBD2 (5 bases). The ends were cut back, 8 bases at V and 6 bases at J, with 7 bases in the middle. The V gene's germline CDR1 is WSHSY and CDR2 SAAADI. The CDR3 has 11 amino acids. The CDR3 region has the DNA TGCGCCAGCGAGGGCCCCGGGGAGCTGTTTTTT. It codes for CASEGPGELFF.

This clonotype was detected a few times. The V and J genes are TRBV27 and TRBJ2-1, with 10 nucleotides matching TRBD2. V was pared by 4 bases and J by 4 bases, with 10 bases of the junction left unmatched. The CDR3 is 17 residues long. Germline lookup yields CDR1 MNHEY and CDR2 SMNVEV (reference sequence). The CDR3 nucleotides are TGTGCCAGCAGTTCCCACCCCGAACTAGCGGGGTACAATGAGCAGTTCTTC. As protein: CASSSHPELAGYNEQFF.

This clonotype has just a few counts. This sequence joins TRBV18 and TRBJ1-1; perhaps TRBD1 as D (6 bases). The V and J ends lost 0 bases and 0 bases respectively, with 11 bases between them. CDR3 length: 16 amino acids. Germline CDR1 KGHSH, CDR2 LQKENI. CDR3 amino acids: CASSPPSRGMNTEAFF. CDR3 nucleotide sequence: TGTGCCAGCTCACCACCTTCCAGGGGCATGAACACTGAAGCTTTCTTT.

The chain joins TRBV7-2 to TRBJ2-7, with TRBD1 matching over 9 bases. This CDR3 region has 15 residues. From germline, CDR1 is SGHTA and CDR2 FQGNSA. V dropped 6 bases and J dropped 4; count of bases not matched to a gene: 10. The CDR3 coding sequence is TGTGCCAGCAGAAAACCGGGACAGGGTGTATACGAGCAGTACTTC. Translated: CASRKPGQGVYEQYF.

The CDR3: CASSYQTGSLGNTEAFF. CDR3 DNA sequence: TGTGCCAGCAGTTACCAAACAGGCAGTCTTGGGAACACTGAAGCTTTCTTT. V usage is TRBV6-5 and J usage is TRBJ1-1, with a possible D match to TRBD1 (5 bases). In germline, CDR1 is MNHEY, CDR2 SVGAGI. CDR3 length equals 17 residues. The V end was cut by 2 bases, the J end by 1 base, with 17 bases between.

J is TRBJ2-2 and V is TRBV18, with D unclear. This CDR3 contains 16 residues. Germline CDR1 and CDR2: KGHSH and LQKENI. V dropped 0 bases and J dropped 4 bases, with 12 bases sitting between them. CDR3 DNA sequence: TGTGCCAGCTCACCACCCGCCCAGGCTGGCACCGGGGAGCTGTTTTTT. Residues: CASSPPAQAGTGELFF.

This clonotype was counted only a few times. In nucleotides, the CDR3 is TGTGCCAGCAGTTACTCATATATGACAGCCGATCAGCCCCAGCATTTT. Protein: CASSYSYMTADQPQHF. The chain uses TRBV6-6 and TRBJ1-5, with D possibly being TRBD1 (5 bases). This CDR3 comprises 16 residues. Trimming took 0 bases from V and 5 from J, leaving 14 bases between them. The V gene's germline CDR1 is MNHNY and CDR2 SVGAGI (reference sequence).

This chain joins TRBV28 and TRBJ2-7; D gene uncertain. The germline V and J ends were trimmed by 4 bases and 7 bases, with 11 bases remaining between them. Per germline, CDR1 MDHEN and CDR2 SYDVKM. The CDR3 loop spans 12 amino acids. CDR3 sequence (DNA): TGTGCCAGCAGTTCCCTAGTCCGGGAGCAGTACTTC. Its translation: CASSSLVREQYF.

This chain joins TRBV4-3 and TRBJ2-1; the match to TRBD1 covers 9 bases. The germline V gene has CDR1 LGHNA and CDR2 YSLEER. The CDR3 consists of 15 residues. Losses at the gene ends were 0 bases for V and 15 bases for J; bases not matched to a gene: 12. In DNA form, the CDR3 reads TGCGCCAGCAGCCAAGATTATGGGACAGGGAGTATTAGGTTCTTC. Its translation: CASSQDYGTGSIRFF.

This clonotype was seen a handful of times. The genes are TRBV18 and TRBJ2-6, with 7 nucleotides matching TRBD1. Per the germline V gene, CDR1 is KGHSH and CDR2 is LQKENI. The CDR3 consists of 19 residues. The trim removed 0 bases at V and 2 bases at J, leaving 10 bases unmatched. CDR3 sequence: CASSPPGLAGGTGANVLTF. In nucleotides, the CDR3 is TGTGCCAGCTCACCACCGGGTCTGGCAGGGGGAACTGGGGCCAACGTCCTGACTTTC. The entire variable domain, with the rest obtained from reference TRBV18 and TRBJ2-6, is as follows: NAGVMQNPRHLVRRRGQEARLRCSPMKGHSHVYWYRQLPEEGLKFMVYLQKENIIDESGMPKERFSAEFPKEGPSILRIQQVVRGDSAAYFCASSPPGLAGGTGANVLTFGAGSRLTVL.

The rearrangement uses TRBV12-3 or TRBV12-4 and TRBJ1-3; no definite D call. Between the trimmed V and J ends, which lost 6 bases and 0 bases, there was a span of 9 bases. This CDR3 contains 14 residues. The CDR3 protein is CASSRAASGNTIYF. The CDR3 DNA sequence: TGTGCCAGCAGCCGAGCGGCCTCTGGAAACACCATATATTTT.

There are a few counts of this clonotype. The CDR3 protein is CASSLSGENTGELFF. The CDR3 coding sequence is TGTGCCAGCAGCTTAAGCGGGGAAAACACCGGGGAGCTGTTTTTT. The chain combines TRBV7-6 with TRBJ2-2; the match to TRBD2 covers 7 bases. The CDR3 spans 15 residues. From germline, CDR1 is SGHVS and CDR2 FNYEAQ. The trim removed 2 bases at V and 2 bases at J, leaving 2 bases unmatched.

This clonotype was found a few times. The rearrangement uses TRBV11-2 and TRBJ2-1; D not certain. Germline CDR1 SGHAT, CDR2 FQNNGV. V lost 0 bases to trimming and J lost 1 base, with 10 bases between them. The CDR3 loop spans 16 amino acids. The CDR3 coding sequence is TGTGCCAGCAGCTTAGATCTCGTGGGTTCCTACAATGAGCAGTTCTTC. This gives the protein CASSLDLVGSYNEQFF.